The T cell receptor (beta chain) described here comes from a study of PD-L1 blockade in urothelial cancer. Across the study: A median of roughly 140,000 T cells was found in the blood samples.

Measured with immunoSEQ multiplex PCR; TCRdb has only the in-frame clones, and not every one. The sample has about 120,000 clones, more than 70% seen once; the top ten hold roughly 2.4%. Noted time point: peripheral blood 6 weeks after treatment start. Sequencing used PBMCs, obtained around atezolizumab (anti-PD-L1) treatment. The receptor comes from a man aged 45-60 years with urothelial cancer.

This CDR3 is CASRASGRGYNEQFF. The CDR3 bases are TGTGCCAGCAGGGCTAGCGGGAGGGGGTACAATGAGCAGTTCTTC. The genes are TRBV7-8 and TRBJ2-1; 12 nucleotides align to TRBD2. The V and J ends lost 6 bases and 4 bases, in that order; junction bases with no gene match: 4. The CDR3 has 15 amino acids. The V gene's germline CDR1 is SGHVS and CDR2 FQNEAQ. The entire variable domain, with the rest obtained from reference TRBV7-8 and TRBJ2-1, is as follows: GAGVSQSPRYKVAKRGQDVALRCDPISGHVSLFWYQQALGQGPEFLTYFQNEAQLDKSGLPSDRFFAERPEGSVSTLKIQRTQQEDSAVYLCASRASGRGYNEQFFGPGTRLTVL.